This entry lists 29 T cell receptor beta chains sequenced from one sample in a study of blood T cell repertoires in COVID-19. Data came from immunoSEQ multiplex PCR; TCRdb stores just in-frame clones and leaves some out. The table lists 100,000 to 150,000 clones, about 89% of them singletons. Sample: peripheral blood. The receptors originated from a woman aged 70-85 years with COVID-19, enrolled during active disease.

The rearrangement uses TRBV28 and TRBJ1-5; D possibly corresponds to TRBD1 (5 bases). Per the germline V gene, CDR1 is MDHEN and CDR2 is SYDVKM. V lost 3 bases to trimming and J lost 1 base, with 13 bases between them. This CDR3 has 16 residues. CDR3 in amino acids: CASSFERQPSNQPQHF. CDR3 DNA: TGTGCCAGCAGTTTTGAGCGACAGCCAAGCAATCAGCCCCAGCATTTT.

This clone was picked up a small number of times. The V call is TRBV20-1, the J call TRBJ2-5; possible D gene TRBD2, 6 bases. In germline, CDR1 is DFQATT, CDR2 SNEGSKA (reference sequence). V was shortened by 3 bases and J by 7 bases, with 12 bases between the two germline ends. The CDR3 runs 12 residues. The CDR3 coding sequence is TGCAGTGCTAGTTGGAGGGAGGCGACCCAGTACTTC. Translating it yields CSASWREATQYF.

The chain is built from TRBV5-1 and TRBJ2-2, with D possibly TRBD1 on 7 matching bases. The CDR3 covers 15 residues. From germline, CDR1 is SGHRS and CDR2 YFSETQ. With 8 bases removed from V and 3 bases from J, the gap between germline ends came to 17 bases. CDR3 bases: TGCGCCAGTTTTCCGGGACAGCGGGACACCGGGGAGCTGTTTTTT. Its translation is CASFPGQRDTGELFF.

This rearrangement joins TRBV23-1 to TRBJ1-4, with D tentatively TRBD1 (5 bases). TRBV23-1 is filed as an ORF, its function uncertain. The CDR3 extends over 17 amino acids. The V and J ends lost 0 bases and 6 bases respectively, with 17 bases between them. CDR3 in amino acids: CASSQSIGGRWYEKLFF. The CDR3 bases are TGCGCCAGCAGTCAATCGATCGGGGGGAGGTGGTATGAAAAACTGTTTTTT.

CDR3 sequence (DNA): TGTGCCAGTAATGACAGGGGTCAGCCCCAGCATTTT. Translation: CASNDRGQPQHF. The gene calls are TRBV16 and TRBJ1-5; TRBD1 agrees at 8 bases. The CDR3 spans 12 residues. Germline V gene lookup returns CDR1 KGHSY and CDR2 FQNENV. Trimming took 9 bases from V and 6 from J; bases not matched to a gene: 4.

This chain links TRBV5-5 with TRBJ2-7; 10 bases align to TRBD1. The CDR3 covers 12 residues. Germline CDR1 reads SGHKS; CDR2 reads YYEKEE (reference sequence). Unmatched junction bases numbered 6, after V lost 3 bases and J lost 12 bases. In nucleotides, the CDR3 is TGTGCCAGCAGCTGGGACCGGGACAGGGGGTACTTC. It yields the protein CASSWDRDRGYF.

The chain employs TRBV5-1 and TRBJ2-5; D is unclear. With 1 base removed from V and 4 bases from J, the gap between germline ends came to 5 bases. The CDR3 extends over 12 amino acids. CDR1 is SGHRS, CDR2 YFSETQ, per germline. The CDR3 nucleotides are TGCGCCAGCAGCTTGTACGGAGAGACCCAGTACTTC. Encoded protein: CASSLYGETQYF.

Here the CDR3 reads CASSLVSWNSGNTIYF. The CDR3 DNA sequence: TGTGCCAGCAGCTTAGTTAGCTGGAACTCTGGAAACACCATATATTTT. The rearrangement links TRBV7-9 to TRBJ1-3; D gene uncertain. The CDR3 totals 16 residues. Germline loops: CDR1 SEHNR, CDR2 FQNEAQ (reference sequence). V was shortened by 1 base and J by 0 bases, with 10 bases between the two germline ends.

This clone was observed once. The J gene is TRBJ1-2, the V gene TRBV3-1 (or the pseudogene TRBV3-2); perhaps TRBD1 as D (5 bases). Trimming left V 2 bases short and J 9 bases short, with 10 bases between. The CDR3 loop spans 12 amino acids. The germline gives CDR1 LGHDT, CDR2 YNNKEL (reference sequence). CDR3 protein: CASSQRTSSYTF. In DNA, the CDR3 is TGTGCCAGCAGCCAACGGACATCGAGCTACACCTTC.

This clone appeared once. The chain has TRBV19 and TRBJ2-7; possible D gene TRBD1, 6 bases. This CDR3 has 16 amino acids. The germline gives CDR1 LNHDA, CDR2 SQIVND (reference sequence). V shed 10 bases and J shed 3 bases, with 25 bases lying between them. Here the CDR3 DNA reads TGTGCCACCCCCCCTCCGGGACACCCGGGTAGCTACGAGCAGTACTTC. This gives the protein CATPPPGHPGSYEQYF.

This chain connects TRBV6-5 to TRBJ1-2; D is uncertain. Germline CDR1 MNHEY, CDR2 SVGAGI. Deletions cut 7 bases from V and 3 bases from J, with 12 bases between. CDR3 size: 13 residues. CDR3 DNA: TGTGCCAGCACTGGCAGGCGCTACTATGGCTACACCTTC. Translating it yields CASTGRRYYGYTF.

V is TRBV18 and J is TRBJ1-3, with D perhaps matching TRBD1 (5 bases). Germline values: CDR1 KGHSH, CDR2 LQKENI. This CDR3 has 16 amino acids. V was shortened by 2 bases and J by 1 base, with 12 bases between the two germline ends. CDR3 sequence: CASSPTTDPSGNTIYF. CDR3 bases: TGTGCCAGCTCACCAACGACAGACCCTTCTGGAAACACCATATATTTT.

This clone was seen a few times. This chain uses TRBV20-1 with TRBJ1-4; D uncertain. The CDR3 consists of 11 residues. Trimming took 8 bases from V and 10 from J, leaving 14 bases between them. Germline V CDR1 and CDR2: DFQATT, SNEGSKA (reference sequence). CDR3: CSLPSGGKLFF. The CDR3 coding sequence is TGCAGTCTCCCCAGTGGCGGAAAACTGTTTTTT.

This clone was seen once. The V call is TRBV4-2, the J call TRBJ1-2; D possibly corresponds to TRBD1 (5 bases). The germline V gene has CDR1 LGHNA and CDR2 YNFKEQ. This CDR3 spans 15 amino acids. V was shortened by 2 bases and J by 4 bases, with 14 bases between the two germline ends. CDR3 sequence: CASSQLAGQGYGYTF. In nucleotides, the CDR3 is TGTGCCAGCAGCCAACTCGCCGGGCAGGGCTATGGCTACACCTTC.

This rearrangement joins TRBV5-6 to TRBJ1-1; 9 bases are shared with TRBD1. Germline CDR1 and CDR2: SGHDT and YYEEEE. The CDR3 loop spans 14 amino acids. Trimming removed 4 bases from V and 11 bases from J; junction bases left unmatched: 12. This chain's CDR3 is CASSRKTYRGPAFF. The CDR3 DNA sequence: TGTGCCAGCAGCCGTAAGACCTACAGGGGGCCGGCTTTCTTT.

The chain recombines TRBV27 with TRBJ2-7, with 9 positions matching TRBD1. Germline loops: CDR1 MNHEY, CDR2 SMNVEV (reference sequence). There are 14 residues in the CDR3. Losses at the gene ends were 4 bases for V and 0 bases for J; bases not matched to a gene: 1. DNA of the CDR3: TGTGCCAGCAGTTGGGACAGGGCCTCCTACGAGCAGTACTTC. As protein: CASSWDRASYEQYF.

For the CDR3, the DNA is TGTGCCACCGCTTTCCTTCTAGCGGGGGCCGGGGAGCTGTTTTTT. Encoded protein: CATAFLLAGAGELFF. The chain uses TRBV28 and TRBJ2-2, with 10 bases lining up with TRBD2. The CDR3 length is 15 residues. Germline V gives CDR1 MDHEN, CDR2 SYDVKM. The junction had 11 bases not matched to a gene; V was cut back by 10 bases and J by 6 bases.

This chain links TRBV5-6 with TRBJ1-1; D not resolved. The CDR3 totals 14 residues. The germline V and J ends were trimmed by 0 bases and 1 base, with 7 bases remaining between them. Per germline, CDR1 SGHDT and CDR2 YYEEEE. CDR3 in amino acids: CASSLGSKNTEAFF. CDR3 nucleotide sequence: TGTGCCAGCAGCTTGGGGAGCAAGAACACTGAAGCTTTCTTT.

The gene calls are TRBV5-3 and TRBJ1-4; a possible D gene is TRBD1 (6 bases). TRBV5-3 is sorted into the ORF group, with uncertain function. The CDR3 is 18 residues long. V lost 0 bases and J 0 bases, leaving 15 bases between the germline ends. The CDR3 DNA is TGTGCCAGAAGCTTGGTGAGTTGGGGGGGCTCAACTAATGAAAAACTGTTTTTT. Translated: CARSLVSWGGSTNEKLFF.

The chain uses TRBV2 and TRBJ1-6; D unclear. The CDR3 totals 13 residues. CDR1 and CDR2 (germline): SNHLY, FYNNEI. The V gene lost 9 bases and the J gene lost 0 bases, with 6 bases spanning the gap. Written as DNA, the CDR3 is TGTGCCAGTCAGAACTCCTATAATTCACCCCTCCACTTT. Translated, it gives CASQNSYNSPLHF.

This clone was seen only a few times. The chain uses TRBV2 and TRBJ2-7; D may be TRBD1 (7 bases). The CDR3 extends over 14 amino acids. The germline V gene has CDR1 SNHLY and CDR2 FYNNEI. With 7 bases removed from V and 4 bases from J, the gap between germline ends came to 17 bases. This chain's CDR3 is CASKAGQIRYEQYF. The CDR3 DNA sequence: TGTGCCAGCAAGGCGGGACAGATCCGATACGAGCAGTACTTC.

The table lists this clone with a few counts. V gene TRBV30 combines with J gene TRBJ2-1; weak D call: TRBD2 (6 bases). Per germline, CDR1 GTSNPN and CDR2 SVGIG (reference sequence). The ends were cut back, 2 bases at V and 5 bases at J, with 13 bases in the middle. This CDR3 spans 14 amino acids. CDR3 loop: CAWSLWGDDNEQFF. DNA of the CDR3: TGTGCCTGGAGTTTGTGGGGGGACGACAATGAGCAGTTCTTC.

The J gene is TRBJ1-1, the V gene TRBV10-1; D unclear. Germline V lookup: CDR1 WNHNN, CDR2 SYGVQD (reference sequence). The CDR3 spans 14 residues. V lost 4 bases, J lost 2 bases, and 11 bases lay in between. CDR3 sequence reads: CASSVAASNTEAFF. CDR3 bases: TGCGCCAGCAGTGTCGCCGCGAGTAACACTGAAGCTTTCTTT.

V gene TRBV6-5 combines with J gene TRBJ2-3; a possible D gene is TRBD1 (5 bases). CDR1 and CDR2 (germline): MNHEY, SVGAGI. V lost 2 bases to trimming and J lost 5 bases, with 17 bases between them. The CDR3 has 16 amino acids. The CDR3 sequence: CASSYDRAGPGDTQYF. The CDR3 bases are TGTGCCAGCAGTTACGATCGGGCAGGGCCAGGAGATACGCAGTATTTT.

The J gene is TRBJ1-1, the V gene TRBV6-5; D uncertain. Germline V gives CDR1 MNHEY, CDR2 SVGAGI. With 3 bases removed from V and 3 bases from J, the gap between germline ends came to 8 bases. The CDR3 has 13 residues. CDR3 loop: CASSYSDYTEAFF. CDR3 nucleotides: TGTGCCAGCAGTTATAGTGATTACACTGAAGCTTTCTTT.

This clone was recorded a few times. This chain connects TRBV19 to TRBJ1-1; tentative D call: TRBD1 (6 bases). This CDR3 has 13 residues. Germline V lookup: CDR1 LNHDA, CDR2 SQIVND (reference sequence). Trimming removed 4 bases at V and 1 base at J, with 7 bases between. The CDR3 bases are TGTGCCAGTAGTAAGACAGGGAACACTGAAGCTTTCTTT. Translated: CASSKTGNTEAFF.

The chain has TRBV30 and TRBJ1-2; 10 nucleotides agree with TRBD1. The V gene end was trimmed by 2 bases and the J gene end by 7 bases; junction bases not matched to a gene: 7. This CDR3 is built from 14 residues. CDR1 and CDR2 (germline): GTSNPN, SVGIG (reference sequence). The CDR3, as DNA: TGTGCCTGGAGTCGACCGACAGGGGGCTTTGGCTACACCTTC. Translation: CAWSRPTGGFGYTF.

The table lists this clone with a count of one. This chain links TRBV28 with TRBJ1-5; weak D call: TRBD1 (5 bases). The CDR3 is 13 amino acids. The germline gives CDR1 MDHEN, CDR2 SYDVKM. The V end was cut by 4 bases, the J end by 9 bases, with 13 bases between. The CDR3 nucleotides read TGTGCCAGCAGTTCAGGGTACGGTGGGCCCCAGCATTTT. Protein: CASSSGYGGPQHF.

V is TRBV24-1 and J is TRBJ1-4; tentative D call: TRBD1 (5 bases). Germline V gene data show CDR1 as KGHDR and CDR2 as SFDVKD. Trimming stripped 3 bases from V and 3 bases from J, with 13 bases between. This CDR3 has 16 residues. The CDR3: CATSDPRRGANEKLFF. The CDR3 DNA follows: TGTGCCACCAGTGATCCCCGCCGGGGGGCTAATGAAAAACTGTTTTTT.